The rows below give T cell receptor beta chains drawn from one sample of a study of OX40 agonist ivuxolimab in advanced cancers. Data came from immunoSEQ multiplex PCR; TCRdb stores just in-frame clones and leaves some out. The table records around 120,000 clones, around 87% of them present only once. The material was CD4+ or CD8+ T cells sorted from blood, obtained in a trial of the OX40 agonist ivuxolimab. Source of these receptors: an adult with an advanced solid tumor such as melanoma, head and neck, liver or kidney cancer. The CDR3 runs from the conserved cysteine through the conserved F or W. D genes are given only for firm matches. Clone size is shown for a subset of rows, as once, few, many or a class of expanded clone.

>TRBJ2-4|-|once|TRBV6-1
TGTGCCAGCAGTCTGGACAATCTAGCCAAAAACATTCAGTACTTC
CASSLDNLAKNIQYF
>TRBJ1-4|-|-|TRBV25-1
TGTGCCAGCAGTGAACAGGGAAAGGCAACTAATGAAAAACTGTTTTTT
CASSEQGKATNEKLFF
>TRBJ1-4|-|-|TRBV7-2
TGTGCCAGCAGCACTAGGGGGTCTACTAATGAAAAACTGTTTTTT
CASSTRGSTNEKLFF
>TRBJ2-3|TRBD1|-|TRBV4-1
TGCGCCAGCAGCCAAGGGGACAGGGGTTTGGATACGCAGTATTTT
CASSQGDRGLDTQYF
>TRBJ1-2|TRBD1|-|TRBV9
TGTGCCAGCAGCGTAGCCGGACAGGCGCACTATGGCTACACCTTC
CASSVAGQAHYGYTF
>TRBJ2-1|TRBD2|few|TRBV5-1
TGCGCCAGCAGCGGCGGGCGGGGGGGCTCCGATGAGCAGTTCTTC
CASSGGRGGSDEQFF
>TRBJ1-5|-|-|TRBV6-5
TGTGCCAGCAGTTACTCGGAGGGAGGGCAGCCCCAGCATTTT
CASSYSEGGQPQHF
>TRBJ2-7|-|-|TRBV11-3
TGTGCCAGCAGCCGCGGGCAGGCTAGCTCCTACGAGCAGTACTTC
CASSRGQASSYEQYF
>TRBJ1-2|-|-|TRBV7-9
TGTGCCAGCAGCCGGGGGGGGCCCTATGGCTACACCTTC
CASSRGGPYGYTF
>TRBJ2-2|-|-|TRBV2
TGTGCCAGCCGAGGGGGTTCGAACACCGGGGAGCTGTTTTTT
CASRGGSNTGELFF
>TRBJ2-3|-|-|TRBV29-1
TGCAGCGGATCAGGGTTTTCAGATACGCAGTATTTT
CSGSGFSDTQYF
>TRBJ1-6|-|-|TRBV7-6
TGTGCCAGCAGCCCCGACAGGAAAAGCTCCTATAATTCACCCCTCCACTTT
CASSPDRKSSYNSPLHF
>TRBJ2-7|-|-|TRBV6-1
TGTGCCAGCAGTGAAGCGGTATTATCTCCACTTTACGAGCAGTACTTC
CASSEAVLSPLYEQYF
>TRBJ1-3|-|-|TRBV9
TGTGCCAGCAGCGAAACAGGGACTGGAAACACCATATATTTT
CASSETGTGNTIYF
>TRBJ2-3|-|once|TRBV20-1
TGCAGTGCCTCGAGAGATACGCAGTATTTT
CSASRDTQYF
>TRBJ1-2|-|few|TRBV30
TGTGCCTGGAGTGGACGCGTCTTTAACTATGGCTACACCTTC
CAWSGRVFNYGYTF
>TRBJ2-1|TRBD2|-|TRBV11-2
TGTGCCAGCAGCCGAACTAGCGGGGGTAGCTCCTACAATGAGCAGTTCTTC
CASSRTSGGSSYNEQFF
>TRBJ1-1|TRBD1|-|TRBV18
TGTGCCAGCTCCCCTCGGACAGGGGAGACTGAAGCTTTCTTT
CASSPRTGETEAFF
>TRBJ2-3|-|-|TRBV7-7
TGTGCCAGCAGCGTGGGGTCCACAGATACGCAGTATTTT
CASSVGSTDTQYF
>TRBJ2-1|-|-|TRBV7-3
TGTGCCAGCGGCGGGACAGAATACAATGAGCAGTTCTTC
CASGGTEYNEQFF
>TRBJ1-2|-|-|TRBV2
TGTGCCAGCAGTGAACGGGGGGAGGGGAGTGGCTACACCTTC
CASSERGEGSGYTF
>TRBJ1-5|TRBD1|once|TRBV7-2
TGTGCCAGCAGCTTAGCCTCAGGGACAGTCAATCAGCCCCAGCATTTT
CASSLASGTVNQPQHF
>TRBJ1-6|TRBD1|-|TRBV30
TGTGCCTGGAGTGCCCCCAGACAGGGTGTGAGTTCACCCCTCCACTTT
CAWSAPRQGVSSPLHF
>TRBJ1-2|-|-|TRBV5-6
TGTGCCAGCAGCCCCGGACCCGGACAGAACTATGGCTACACCTTC
CASSPGPGQNYGYTF
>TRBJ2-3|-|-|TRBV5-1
TGCGCCAGCAGCTTATCATCGTCGAGCGGGGATACGCAGTATTTT
CASSLSSSSGDTQYF
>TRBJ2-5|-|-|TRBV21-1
TGTGCCAGCAGCAAAGAAGACAGAAAAGAGACCCAGTACTTC
CASSKEDRKETQYF
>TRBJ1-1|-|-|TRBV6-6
TGTGCCACCACCCCGGGGGAGATGAACACTGAAGCTTTCTTT
CATTPGEMNTEAFF
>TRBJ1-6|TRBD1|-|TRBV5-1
TGCGCCAGCAGCTTGGCCGGACAGGTCAGCTCCTATAATTCACCCCTCCACTTT
CASSLAGQVSSYNSPLHF
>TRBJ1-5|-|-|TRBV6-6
TGTGCCAGCAACCCCAGGGGTGGAAGTCAGCCCCAGCATTTT
CASNPRGGSQPQHF
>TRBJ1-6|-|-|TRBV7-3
TGTGCCAGCAGCCTCGACAGTCACCCTAATTCACCCCTCCACTTT
CASSLDSHPNSPLHF
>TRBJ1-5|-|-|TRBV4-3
TGCGCCAGCAGCCAAGAGTGGGGGAGGGAGCCCCAGCATTTT
CASSQEWGREPQHF
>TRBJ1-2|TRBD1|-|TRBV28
TGTGCCAGCAGTACAGGGGGGATCTATGGCTACACCTTC
CASSTGGIYGYTF
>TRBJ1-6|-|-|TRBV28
TGTGCCAGCAGCCAAGGACAGCATAATTCACCCCTCCACTTT
CASSQGQHNSPLHF
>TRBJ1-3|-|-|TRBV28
TGTGCCAGCAGTAAAGGCCGGGGAACTCGCTCTGGAAACACCATATATTTT
CASSKGRGTRSGNTIYF
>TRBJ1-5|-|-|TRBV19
TGTGCCAGTAGTAGGTTGGGCCGAAGCAATCAGCCCCAGCATTTT
CASSRLGRSNQPQHF